This TCR beta chain was sequenced in a study of Ad26.COV2.S vaccination and SARS-CoV-2 variants. On this clone: As yet, its antigen is unknown.

Treatment here: around 19 received Ad26.COV2.S at low or high dose, single or two shots; about 5 received placebo; per-sample allocation not given. Sampling was performed 63 days after the first vaccine or placebo injection. Based in Boston, the donor was an adult of 18-55 years. Notes on the study in general: Vaccine and placebo groups showed comparable non-spike TCR breadth.

Germline V gene lookup returns CDR1 MDHEN and CDR2 SYDVKM. Trimming removed 7 bases from V and 3 bases from J, with 10 bases in between. The CDR3 loop spans 12 amino acids. The protocol was immunoSEQ multiplex PCR, while the TCRdb copy is restricted to in-frame clones and leaves out a portion. This sample yields roughly 240,000 clones, of which approximately 87% are seen a single time; about 10% belongs to the top ten. The clonotype was recovered from a person between 18 and 65 years old who received the Ad26.COV2.S COVID-19 vaccine or a placebo. The specimen was peripheral blood, collected in a trial of Ad26.COV2.S vaccine versus placebo. The gene calls are TRBV28 and TRBJ2-7; possibly TRBD1 for D (5 bases). This CDR3 is CASTSQGYEQYF. CDR3 DNA sequence: TGTGCCAGCACCTCCCAGGGCTACGAGCAGTACTTC.